The rows below give T cell receptor beta chains drawn from one sample of a study of cytomegalovirus exposure and HLA in healthy donors. Profiled with immunoSEQ multiplex PCR; TCRdb holds only in-frame clones, not every one. The table records under 90,000 clones, 74% of them present only once. The source material was PBMCs. These receptors were taken from a man aged 35-49 years in good health and CMV-seropositive. Each CDR3 is given with its conserved first and last residue.

TRBJ2-7,TRBV27,CASSVRRDRGKAYEQYF
TRBJ1-1,TRBV30,CAWSALQDTEAFF
TRBJ2-7,TRBV30,CAWSVGTGTYEQYF
TRBJ2-3,TRBV10-3,CAISLSSGPSTDTQYF
TRBJ1-1,TRBV19,CASTLSSGNTEAFF
TRBJ2-2,TRBV28,CASRSGTNTGELFF
TRBJ1-5,TRBV5-4,CASSLDRALAQPQHF
TRBJ1-6,TRBV4-3,CASSQGTMETLHF
TRBJ1-1,TRBV25-1,CASSKGGGAQSRAFF
TRBJ2-5,TRBV5-5,CASSLQGETQYF
TRBJ2-7,TRBV15,CATSREVGGRSYEQYF
TRBJ2-7,TRBV10-1,CASSESAAAVEQYF
TRBJ2-2,TRBV18,CASSPRGTANTGELFF
TRBJ2-2,TRBV12-5,CASGQTSNTGELFF
TRBJ1-5,TRBV2,CASTPRSGSNQPQHF
TRBJ2-7,TRBV7-2,CASSLGGPYEQYF
TRBJ2-1,TRBV7-3,CASSAQLAGYNEQFF
TRBJ2-7,TRBV7-2,CASSSRTGGGEQYF
TRBJ2-7,TRBV7-9,CASSLSVYEQYF
TRBJ2-5,TRBV10-3,CAIGASGNQETQYF
TRBJ1-1,TRBV2,CASTLTGGFGTEAFF
TRBJ1-1,TRBV7-9,CASSLRSEAFF
TRBJ2-1,TRBV11-2,CASSLGQGVYNEQFF
TRBJ1-1,TRBV28,CASSLAGRGTEAFF
TRBJ2-4,TRBV15,CATSGTSGGGNIQYF
TRBJ2-4,TRBV28,CASSTHSGRGKNIQYF
TRBJ2-6,TRBV5-4,CASSLQSSGANVLTF
TRBJ2-2,TRBV5-6,CASSLGLGQGNTGELFF
TRBJ1-5,TRBV15,CATSPAGTNQPQHF
TRBJ1-1,TRBV27,CASSSSAVMNTEAFF
NA,TRBV5-1,CASSSPGQGYEQYF